Here is one TCR beta chain with its context. The antigen remains undetermined. This specimen comes from a study of T cell repertoires in cytomegalovirus infection. Each CDR3 protein is one row after TCRdb ran MiXCR on the reads. The sample contains roughly 500,000 distinct CDR3 sequences, roughly 34% of which appear only once. The sequence derives from a human donor in good health (CMV status not recorded). Some clones in this sample may be carry-over from other donors' samples. The sequenced sample was cultured PBMCs, obtained from culture after CMV antigen stimulation.

In DNA, the CDR3 is TGTGCCAGCAGTGCTAGCGGCGAATCCTACGAGCAGTACGTC. This gives the protein CASSASGESYEQYV. The rearrangement joins TRBV2 to TRBJ2-7; 7 positions agree with TRBD2. Germline V gene sequence: CDR1 SNHLY, CDR2 FYNNEI. J gave up 1 base and V 4 bases, and 4 bases lay outside the gene matches. CDR3 length: 14 amino acids.